A selection of T cell receptor beta chains follows, all from one sample in a study of T cells after yellow fever vaccination. TCRdb analysed the 5' RACE reads with MiXCR anew, one entry per CDR3 protein. The table has hundreds of thousands of distinct CDR3 sequences, approximately 13% seen once; the top ten hold over 13%. The source material was PBMCs, sampled on the day of the yellow fever booster vaccination. The receptors stem from a man aged 25 to 45 who received the YFV17D yellow fever vaccine. CDR3s include the opening cysteine and the closing phenylalanine or tryptophan. D genes are given only for firm matches. Where a row states a size, it is once, few, many or the class of an expanded clone; other rows omit it.

J	D	V	size	DNA	CDR3
TRBJ2-2	-	TRBV29-1	many	TGCAGCGCCACAGGTGCAAACACCGGGGAGCTGTTTTTT	CSATGANTGELFF
TRBJ2-1	-	TRBV5-1	many	TGCGCCAGCAGCCCGGACAGAGAGCAGTTCTTC	CASSPDREQFF
TRBJ1-1	-	TRBV7-2	many	TGTGCCAGCAGCTACCAGGGGCGGGGGGCTTTCTTT	CASSYQGRGAFF
TRBJ1-2	-	TRBV15	few	TGTGCCACCAGCAGAGATCGGCTTGGCGGGGATGGCTACACCTTC	CATSRDRLGGDGYTF
TRBJ2-7	TRBD1	TRBV6-1	few	TGTGCCAGCAGTGGGGACAGGGGTGGCGAGCAGTACTTC	CASSGDRGGEQYF
TRBJ1-1	-	TRBV7-9	-	TGTGCCAGCAGCTTAGGGGGCATTGAAGCTTTCTTT	CASSLGGIEAFF
TRBJ2-7	-	TRBV18	few	TGTGCCAGCTCGCCACAGGCCTACGAGCAGTACTTC	CASSPQAYEQYF
TRBJ1-6	-	TRBV7-2	few	TGTGCCAGCAGCTTAACCGGACGGGGAGAGTCACCCCTCCACTTT	CASSLTGRGESPLHF
TRBJ2-1	TRBD2	TRBV10-2	-	TGCGCCAGTTGTAGCGGGATTTGCAATGAGCAGTTCTTC	CASCSGICNEQFF
TRBJ2-5	-	TRBV9	many	TGTGCCAGCAGCAAACTGACTTCGGAGACCCAGTACTTC	CASSKLTSETQYF
TRBJ1-2	-	TRBV28	few	TGTGCCAGCAGGCCCTCGGGGGGGGGGTTTGATGGCTACACCTTC	CASRPSGGGFDGYTF
TRBJ2-3	-	TRBV20-1	-	TGCTGCGTCTCAAGCGGGTTTATAGCCAGGAGGGATACGCAGTATTTT	CCVSSGFIARRDTQYF
TRBJ2-5	TRBD2	TRBV7-6	-	TGTGCCAGCAGCTCTAGCGGTTCGGGGCGGGAGACCCAGTACTTC	CASSSSGSGRETQYF
TRBJ1-6	TRBD1	TRBV20-1	few	TGCAGTGCTAGAGATGCGGGACAGGGAAACAATTCACCCCTCCACTTT	CSARDAGQGNNSPLHF
TRBJ2-5	-	TRBV7-8	many	TGTGCCAGCAGCTGGGCAAGCCAAGAGACCCAGTACTTC	CASSWASQETQYF
TRBJ2-5	-	TRBV28	-	TGTGCCAGCAGTTTCGGGCTTGAGCTGCTACAGAACTTC	CASSFGLELLQNF
TRBJ2-7	TRBD2	TRBV19	-	TGTGCCAGTAGTATGCGGGAGAGAACCTACGAGCAGTACTTC	CASSMRERTYEQYF
TRBJ2-1	-	TRBV11-3	few	TGTGCCAGCAGCCCTCAGAGTACCTACAATGAGCAGTTCTTC	CASSPQSTYNEQFF
TRBJ1-2	-	TRBV25-1	-	TGTGCCAGCAGTGAACCTCATGACGGCTATGGCTACACCTTC	CASSEPHDGYGYTF
TRBJ1-2	-	TRBV27	few	TGTGCCAGCAGTTTATCGCGGGGTCGCTTTGGCTACACCTTC	CASSLSRGRFGYTF
TRBJ2-7	-	TRBV12-3/TRBV12-4	-	TGTGCCGGCAGTTTACGTTACGAGCAGTACTTC	CAGSLRYEQYF
TRBJ2-7	-	TRBV5-6	few	TGTGCCAGCAGCTTCATGGACGAGCAGTACTTC	CASSFMDEQYF
TRBJ2-5	-	TRBV15	-	TGTGCCACCAGCAGTTCGAACCTCGAAGAGACCCAGTACTTC	CATSSSNLEETQYF
TRBJ2-4	-	TRBV18	-	TGTGCCAGCTCACCCCCCGGTGTCATGGGGAACATTCAGTACTTC	CASSPPGVMGNIQYF
TRBJ2-2	TRBD1	TRBV7-6	many	TGTGCCAGCAGCTTGGGGCAGGGGGTCGGCGGGGAGCTGTTTTTT	CASSLGQGVGGELFF
TRBJ2-1	-	TRBV5-1	-	TGCGCCAGCAGCCCTCGGACCAGCTCCTACAATGAGCAGTTCTTC	CASSPRTSSYNEQFF
TRBJ2-3	-	TRBV7-2	few	TGTGCCAGCAGCCCGGGTGGGACTACGCAGTATTTT	CASSPGGTTQYF
TRBJ2-7	TRBD1	TRBV7-2	many	TGTGCCAGCAGCCCCACAGGGGGTTCCTACGAGCAGTACTTC	CASSPTGGSYEQYF
TRBJ2-7	-	TRBV29-1	-	TGCAGCGTACGTCGGGGGATGCACGAGCAGTACTTC	CSVRRGMHEQYF
TRBJ2-7	TRBD1	TRBV4-2	-	TGTGCCAGCAGCCAAGACTACAGGGGTTCAGGCGAGCAGTACTTC	CASSQDYRGSGEQYF
TRBJ2-2	-	TRBV7-2	-	TGTGCCAGCAGGGAAGTGAGCACCGGGGAGCTGTTTTTT	CASREVSTGELFF
TRBJ2-7	-	TRBV9	few	TGTGCCAGCAGCGTATCGGCTAGTTCGTACGAGCAGTACTTC	CASSVSASSYEQYF
TRBJ2-3	-	TRBV20-1	-	TGCAGTGCTCGTTACCTCGGGGGCGGAGATACGCAGTATTTT	CSARYLGGGDTQYF
TRBJ2-7	-	TRBV7-2	-	TGTGCCAGCAGCTTAGCCCTAGAGACCTACGAGCAGTACTTC	CASSLALETYEQYF
TRBJ2-2	-	TRBV10-3	few	TGTGCCACTTCATGGGGCGGCGACACCGGGGAGCTGTTTTTT	CATSWGGDTGELFF
TRBJ2-4	TRBD1	TRBV6-1	few	TGTGCCAGCAGCCTGGGACAGTTCAAAAACATTCAGTACTTC	CASSLGQFKNIQYF
TRBJ2-1	-	TRBV12-3/TRBV12-4	few	TGTGCCAGCAGTCCTCCGTTCGCTGAGCAGTTCTTC	CASSPPFAEQFF
TRBJ2-5	-	TRBV5-1	many	TGCGCCAGCAGCTTGGACAAGGGAGGAGAGACCCAGTACTTC	CASSLDKGGETQYF
TRBJ1-2	TRBD1	TRBV11-2	few	TGTGCCAGCAGCCCTGACAGGGGGCCGGGGGGCTACACCTTC	CASSPDRGPGGYTF
TRBJ1-4	-	TRBV7-6	few	TGTGCCAGCAGCCCGGGGGACTTGAATGAAAAACTGTTTTTT	CASSPGDLNEKLFF
TRBJ2-1	TRBD2	TRBV20-1	few	TGCAGTGCTCACAGCGGGATAAATGAGCAGTTCTTC	CSAHSGINEQFF
TRBJ1-1	-	TRBV7-2	-	TGTGCCAGCAGTCCTGGCGGAGCGCAAGGGACTGAAGCTTTCTTT	CASSPGGAQGTEAFF
TRBJ2-5	-	TRBV12-3/TRBV12-4	few	TGTGCCAGCAGTTCAGATCTCAAAAGGGAGACCCAGTACTTC	CASSSDLKRETQYF
TRBJ2-7	TRBD1	TRBV6-5	-	TGTGCCAGCAGTTACCCTCGGGACAGGGGCTCCTACGAGCAGTACTTC	CASSYPRDRGSYEQYF
TRBJ1-5	-	TRBV10-3	-	TGTGCCATCAGCCCTGGGGCCCGCAATCAGCCCCAGCATTTT	CAISPGARNQPQHF
TRBJ2-6	TRBD2	TRBV6-2/TRBV6-3	-	TGTGCCAGCAGTTACTCAGCGGCACTTGGACTAGCGGTCTCTGGGGCCAACGTCCTGACTTTC	CASSYSAALGLAVSGANVLTF
TRBJ2-2	-	TRBV4-3	few	TGCGCCAGCAGCCAAGCGGTCCCGACCGGGGAGCTGTTTTTT	CASSQAVPTGELFF
TRBJ2-1	-	TRBV20-1	few	TGCAGTGCCATCGCAGAGGGATCCGCCGTCAATGAGCAGTTCTTC	CSAIAEGSAVNEQFF
TRBJ2-7	-	TRBV6-4	few	TGTGCCAGCCCCGGACAGACTGAATACTACGAGCAGTACTTC	CASPGQTEYYEQYF
TRBJ2-1	TRBD2	TRBV7-8	many	TGTGCCAGCAGCCGTAGCGGGAAGAGCTCCTACAATGAGCAGTTCTTC	CASSRSGKSSYNEQFF
TRBJ2-1	TRBD2	TRBV7-2	-	TGTGCCAGCAGCTTATCGCTAGCGGGAGGGGGTGAGCAGTTCTTC	CASSLSLAGGGEQFF
TRBJ2-7	TRBD2	TRBV20-1	-	TGCAGTGCTAGAGATGCTAGCGGGAGGGCCGTCCACGAGCAGTACTTC	CSARDASGRAVHEQYF